A selection of T cell receptor beta chains follows, all from one sample in a study of blood T cells in healthy people across ages. TCRdb re-called the 5' RACE reads with MiXCR, one entry per CDR3 protein. The sample carries over 600,000 distinct CDR3 sequences, approximately 21% recorded once. Sequenced: blood. Receptors originate from a man aged 70-80 years in good health. The CDR3 runs from the conserved cysteine through the conserved F or W. The D gene is left open where the match is weak. Clone size is given for some rows only: seen once, a few or many times, or a class if the clone is expanded.

v_call	d_call	clone_size	j_call	cdr3_nt	cdr3_aa
TRBV3-1	-	few	TRBJ2-5	TGTGCCAGCAGCCATGATCAAGAGACCCAGTACTTC	CASSHDQETQYF
TRBV14	TRBD1	few	TRBJ2-5	TGTGCCAGCGCCAGGGGGCTCTATGAGACCCAGTACTTC	CASARGLYETQYF
TRBV5-1	-	few	TRBJ1-1	TGCGCCAGCAGCTTGAGTGGGCTTGAAGCTTTCTTT	CASSLSGLEAFF
TRBV19	-	-	TRBJ1-5	TGTGCCAGTAGTATCTCGGGCAACCCGCCCCAGCATTTT	CASSISGNPPQHF
TRBV18	-	many	TRBJ2-7	TGCGCCAGCAGCCCGAACAACTACGAGCAGTACTTC	CASSPNNYEQYF
TRBV18	-	few	TRBJ2-6	TGTGCCAGCTCACCATCCCAGGGTTTGGCTGGGGCCAACGTCCTGACTTTC	CASSPSQGLAGANVLTF
TRBV28	-	-	TRBJ2-5	TGTGCCAGCAGTTTGACGGGACACCCTCAAGAGACCCAGTACTTC	CASSLTGHPQETQYF
TRBV20-1	TRBD2	-	TRBJ2-7	TGCAGTGCGCAATCTAGCGGGAGAGGGTACGAGCAGTACTTC	CSAQSSGRGYEQYF
TRBV9	-	-	TRBJ2-5	TGTGCCAGCAGCCCCATGGGGGGAAGCCAAGAGACCCAGTACTTC	CASSPMGGSQETQYF
TRBV20-1	-	-	TRBJ2-3	TGCAGTGCTAGAGATACCATAGCGGCCACAGATACGCAGTATTTT	CSARDTIAATDTQYF
TRBV20-1	TRBD2	-	TRBJ2-3	TGCAGTGCTAGAGACCTAGCGGGAATAGATACGCAGTATTTT	CSARDLAGIDTQYF
TRBV6-5	-	-	TRBJ1-2	TGTGCCAGCAGTTACTCGAAAGGGACCTATGGCTACACCTTC	CASSYSKGTYGYTF
TRBV20-1	TRBD1	few	TRBJ2-3	TGCAGCGGAGGACAGGAGAAGCCAGATACGCAGTATTTT	CSGGQEKPDTQYF
TRBV27	TRBD2	-	TRBJ2-3	TGTGCCAGCTTCCAGCTGGGACTAGCGCCGGATACGCAGTATTTT	CASFQLGLAPDTQYF
TRBV28	TRBD2	few	TRBJ2-5	TGTGCCAGCAGTTCCCCCCTTCCTAGCGGGAGGGCTAGTCAAGAGACCCAGTACTTC	CASSSPLPSGRASQETQYF
TRBV20-1	TRBD2	few	TRBJ2-3	TGCAGTGCTAGAGGGGAGGGCCACACAGATACGCAGTATTTT	CSARGEGHTDTQYF
TRBV20-1	-	few	TRBJ2-4	TGCAGTGCCGAGTCAGCGAAAGCCAAAAACATTCAGTACTTC	CSAESAKAKNIQYF
TRBV7-9	-	-	TRBJ2-6	TGTGCCAGCAGCTTAGGCGGGTCCTCCTTTGGGGCCAACGTCCTGACTTTC	CASSLGGSSFGANVLTF
TRBV7-6	TRBD2	few	TRBJ2-1	TGTGCCAGCAGCTCACTAGCGGGAGTTGGCAATGAGCAGTTCTTC	CASSSLAGVGNEQFF
TRBV20-1	TRBD2	-	TRBJ2-1	TGCAGTGCTAGGAGCGCTAGCGGGAGATTCGATGAGCAGTTCTTC	CSARSASGRFDEQFF
TRBV12-3/TRBV12-4	-	few	TRBJ2-1	TGTGCCAGCAGTTCGGGACTCCAAGCGTACACTGAGCAGTTCTTC	CASSSGLQAYTEQFF
TRBV18	-	-	TRBJ1-1	TGTGCCAGCTCACCACGGGCAGCCGTCGGGGGCACTGAAGCTTTCTTT	CASSPRAAVGGTEAFF
TRBV29-1	TRBD2	-	TRBJ2-7	TGCAGCGTTGACCCCGGGGGGAGCCGGTACGAGCAGTACTTC	CSVDPGGSRYEQYF
TRBV9	-	-	TRBJ2-3	TGTGCCAGCAGCGAGGCCCCCGGCGGAAGTGGAGATACGCAGTATTTT	CASSEAPGGSGDTQYF
TRBV6-4	TRBD2	-	TRBJ2-7	TGTGCCAGCAGCCCCCTAGGGACTAGCGGGTACTCCTACGAGCAGTACTTC	CASSPLGTSGYSYEQYF
TRBV2	-	-	TRBJ1-6	TGTGCCAGCAGTGTAGAGGAGGTTGTCTCACCCCTCCACTTT	CASSVEEVVSPLHF
TRBV27	-	few	TRBJ2-2	TGTGCCAGCGGATTGGCGGGGCCTAGCCCCCGTAGCACCGGGGAGCTGTTTTTT	CASGLAGPSPRSTGELFF
TRBV5-1	TRBD2	-	TRBJ2-5	TGCGCCAGCAGCTTAAGCGGGGAAAACCAAGAGACCCGGTACTTC	CASSLSGENQETRYF
TRBV28	-	few	TRBJ1-2	TGTGCCAGCAATTGGAATAACTATGGCTACACCTTC	CASNWNNYGYTF
TRBV5-1	-	-	TRBJ1-1	TGCGCCAGCAGCATCAGGGAGGCGAACACTGAAGCTTTCTTT	CASSIREANTEAFF
TRBV27	-	-	TRBJ2-5	TGTGCCAGCAGTCCGGGGTTGGAGGGCGTCGAGACCCAGTACTTC	CASSPGLEGVETQYF
TRBV4-2	TRBD2	few	TRBJ2-7	TGTGCCAGCAGCCAAGTACTAGCGGGCCTCTACGAGCAGTACTTC	CASSQVLAGLYEQYF
TRBV20-1	TRBD2	-	TRBJ2-1	TGCAGTGCTAGAGATGAGTTGACTAGCGGAACATACAATGAGCAGTTCTTC	CSARDELTSGTYNEQFF
TRBV28	-	-	TRBJ2-7	TGTGCCATTGCCGGCCTAGCCTACGAGCAGTACTTC	CAIAGLAYEQYF
TRBV20-1	-	few	TRBJ2-5	TGCAGTGCTAGAATTGGATCGATACAAGAGACCCAGTACTTC	CSARIGSIQETQYF
TRBV7-8	-	-	TRBJ2-3	TGTGCCAGCAGCTTAGCACGGGGAAGCACAGATACGCAGTATTTT	CASSLARGSTDTQYF
TRBV20-1	-	-	TRBJ2-7	TGCAGTGCTAGAGATGTTTCCGGAGGGGGATCCTACGAGCAGTACTTC	CSARDVSGGGSYEQYF
TRBV25-1	-	-	TRBJ2-7	TGTGCCAGACCTGGGCGGATACCCTCTTTGGAGCAGTACTTC	CARPGRIPSLEQYF
TRBV30	TRBD1	few	TRBJ1-6	TGTGCCTGGAGGGGACAGAGTATAGGATCACCCCTCCACTTT	CAWRGQSIGSPLHF
TRBV20-1	-	-	TRBJ2-5	TGCAGTGCTATTGACCCGGGGACCCAGTACTTC	CSAIDPGTQYF
TRBV12-3/TRBV12-4	-	-	TRBJ1-4	TGTGCCAGCAGTCTGACAGAAGGAGGTGAAAAACTGTTTTTT	CASSLTEGGEKLFF
TRBV20-1	-	few	TRBJ2-1	TGCAGTGCTAGAGGTGGGGGACCTAGCGACTACAATGAGCAGTTCTTC	CSARGGGPSDYNEQFF
TRBV14	-	few	TRBJ2-5	TGTGCCAGCAGCCCCCCGGCAGGGACCCAGTACTTC	CASSPPAGTQYF
TRBV20-1	-	-	TRBJ1-5	TGCAGTGCTAGGGGATCCTCATTTCAGCCCCAGCATTTT	CSARGSSFQPQHF
TRBV12-3/TRBV12-4	-	many	TRBJ1-1	TGTGCCAGCAGTTTGGAGGGGAGGAACACTGAAGCTTTCTTT	CASSLEGRNTEAFF
TRBV23-1	-	-	TRBJ1-1	TGCGCCAGCAGTCAATCGATGAGTCCTGAAGCTTTCTTT	CASSQSMSPEAFF
TRBV6-2/TRBV6-3	TRBD2	-	TRBJ2-7	TGTGCCAGCAGTGACAACCGGGAGGGCCACGAGCAGTACTTC	CASSDNREGHEQYF
TRBV29-1	-	-	TRBJ2-5	TGCAGCGTTAACCCCCAAGAGACCCAGTACTTC	CSVNPQETQYF
TRBV3-1	-	few	TRBJ1-6	TGTGCCAGCAGCGTGAGGGGGGGAAATTCACCCCTCCACTTT	CASSVRGGNSPLHF
TRBV3-1	TRBD1	-	TRBJ1-3	TGTGCCAGCAGCCCACAGGGGGCAACTGGAAACACCATATATTTT	CASSPQGATGNTIYF
TRBV7-9	TRBD2	-	TRBJ2-7	TGTGCCAGCAGCATGAGACTAGCGGGAGGCCACGAGCAGTACTTC	CASSMRLAGGHEQYF
TRBV28	-	few	TRBJ2-5	TGTGCCAGCACCCACCAGGGTGGAGGAGAGACCCAGTACTTC	CASTHQGGGETQYF